This entry describes one T cell receptor (beta chain). This entry is derived from a study of blood T cell repertoires in COVID-19. V was pared by 2 bases and J by 7 bases, with 6 bases of the junction left unmatched. CDR3 length: 15 residues. The germline V gene encodes CDR1 MDHEN and CDR2 SYDVKM. In the source study's methods: Amplification from reference gene primers served as the basis for estimated nucleated cell counts. Only in-frame clones appear in the TCRdb table, and some are missing; sequencing was by immunoSEQ multiplex PCR. V and J calls and clone size are those listed in that table; D and trimming were worked out from the DNA. The sample lists roughly 150,000 clones, about 88% occurring once.

The origin of this receptor is a man aged 50-60 years who had recovered from COVID-19. The chain couples TRBV28 to TRBJ1-2; 11 bases are a match to TRBD1. Material for sequencing was peripheral blood. In DNA, the CDR3 is TGTGCCAGCAGTTTAGGCCGGACAGGGGGCCCTGGCTACACCTTC. Encoded protein: CASSLGRTGGPGYTF.